Each of the 13 T cell receptor beta chains below was sequenced from the same sample in a study of shared clonotypes between healthy human individuals. Here immunoSEQ multiplex PCR was the method, and the copy in TCRdb shows in-frame clones only, minus some. The repertoire holds just under 350,000 clones, less than 85% seen once, with roughly a tenth in the top ten. What was sequenced was memory CD4+ T cells sorted from blood. As to subset: CD45RA-negative fraction. All receptors come from a man under 40 in good health.

The chain has TRBV19 and TRBJ2-7; TRBD2 might be the D (6 bases). V lost 1 base, J lost 5 bases, and 15 bases lay in between. The germline V gene has CDR1 LNHDA and CDR2 SQIVND (reference sequence). This CDR3 contains 15 residues. This CDR3 reads CASSIGGGKGNEQYF. For the CDR3, the DNA is TGTGCCAGTAGTATAGGTGGAGGGAAGGGGAACGAGCAGTACTTC.

This clone appeared a single time. J is TRBJ2-7 and V is TRBV5-1; a weak D match, TRBD2 (6 bases). The V gene lost 4 bases and the J gene lost 3 bases, with 20 bases spanning the gap. Germline V gives CDR1 SGHRS, CDR2 YFSETQ. The CDR3 is 16 residues long. In DNA, the CDR3 is TGCGCCAGCAGCCCATCCGGGGGTAATCAGGGCTACGAGCAGTACTTC. Its translation: CASSPSGGNQGYEQYF.

The chain combines TRBV15 with TRBJ2-1; D might be TRBD1 or TRBD2, each matching 5 bases. This CDR3 has 15 residues. Trimming took 4 bases from V and 0 from J, leaving 10 bases between them. The germline V gene encodes CDR1 LNHNV and CDR2 YYDKDF (reference sequence). CDR3 sequence: CATSIERGSYNEQFF. The CDR3 coding sequence is TGTGCCACCAGCATTGAGAGGGGCTCCTACAATGAGCAGTTCTTC.

V gene TRBV7-2 combines with J gene TRBJ2-1; no definite D call. The CDR3 consists of 18 residues. CDR1 and CDR2 (germline): SGHTA, FQGNSA. Trimming took off 1 base at V and 0 bases at J, with 16 bases between the two ends. CDR3 nucleotide sequence: TGTGCCAGCAGCTTAGTAATAGGTCGGCGGAGCTCCTACAATGAGCAGTTCTTC. This gives the protein CASSLVIGRRSSYNEQFF.

The chain has TRBV7-7 and TRBJ2-1; D might be TRBD2 (5 bases). The CDR3 covers 14 residues. The V gene's germline CDR1 is SSHAT and CDR2 FNYEAQ (reference sequence). The ends were cut back, 2 bases at V and 4 bases at J, with 9 bases in the middle. The CDR3 nucleotides read TGTGCCAGCAGCTTATCGGGGAAATACAATGAGCAGTTCTTC. This sequence encodes CASSLSGKYNEQFF.

This sequence joins TRBV5-1 and TRBJ2-7; no clear D gene. The CDR3 contains 13 residues. Trimming took off 3 bases at V and 1 base at J, with 8 bases between the two ends. Germline assignment: CDR1 SGHRS and CDR2 YFSETQ. DNA of the CDR3: TGCGCCAGCAGCTCAGACGGATCCTACGAGCAGTACTTC. This codes for CASSSDGSYEQYF.

This clone was seen only a few times. The rearrangement uses TRBV25-1 and TRBJ1-3; possible D gene TRBD1, 6 bases. The CDR3 covers 14 residues. V shed 4 bases and J shed 2 bases, with 9 bases lying between them. From germline, CDR1 is MGHDK and CDR2 SYGVNS. The CDR3 protein is CASSVGGTGNTIYF. CDR3 nucleotides: TGTGCCAGCAGTGTAGGGGGGACTGGAAACACCATATATTTT.

This sequence joins TRBV27 and TRBJ2-2, with TRBD1 matching 8 bases. CDR3 length: 15 amino acids. V lost 2 bases, J lost 6 bases, and 5 bases stayed unmatched. CDR1 is MNHEY and CDR2 is SMNVEV in the germline V gene (reference sequence). CDR3 in DNA: TGTGCCAGCAGTTTAAAGTCAGGGGGCCCCGGGGAGCTGTTTTTT. It codes for CASSLKSGGPGELFF.

The rearrangement joins TRBV10-3 to TRBJ2-7, with D possibly matching TRBD1 (6 bases). This CDR3 is 12 amino acids long. Between the trimmed V and J ends, which lost 6 bases and 5 bases, there was a span of 11 bases. Germline V gene data show CDR1 as ENHRY and CDR2 as SYGVKD. The CDR3, as DNA: TGTGCCATCAGCGCCAGGGGTAACGAGCAGTACTTC. The encoded protein is CAISARGNEQYF.

This rearrangement joins TRBV29-1 to TRBJ2-1, with D possibly TRBD2 on 5 matching bases. V lost 5 bases and J lost 6, with 5 bases in between. Germline V gene data show CDR1 as SQVTM and CDR2 as ANQGSEA. This CDR3 is 10 amino acids long. The CDR3: CSVRGNEQFF. The CDR3 DNA reads TGCAGCGTTCGGGGCAATGAGCAGTTCTTC.

The chain employs TRBV19 and TRBJ2-5; 8 bases agree with TRBD2. The CDR3 sequence is 12 residues long. J gave up 5 bases and V 7 bases, and 3 bases lay outside the gene matches. Germline values: CDR1 LNHDA, CDR2 SQIVND (reference sequence). The CDR3 reads CASTGGRETQYF. The CDR3 DNA sequence: TGTGCCAGTACCGGCGGGAGGGAGACCCAGTACTTC.

The gene calls are TRBV27 and TRBJ2-7, with D perhaps TRBD1 (6 bases). Trimming shortened V by 5 bases and J by 1 base, and 21 bases separated the two germline ends. This CDR3 is built from 17 residues. Germline CDR1 reads MNHEY; CDR2 reads SMNVEV (reference sequence). CDR3 sequence (DNA): TGTGCCAGCAGTCTGAACCAAGGGTCAGGGGCATCCTACGAGCAGTACTTC. Translating gives CASSLNQGSGASYEQYF.

The sample holds one count of this clone. The gene calls are TRBV6-4 and TRBJ2-1, with 10 bases fitting TRBD1. Germline values: CDR1 MRHNA, CDR2 SNTAGT. The CDR3 runs to 18 residues. Germline trimming cut 4 bases from V and 6 bases from J; bases unmatched to any gene: 15. The DNA for the CDR3 is TGTGCCAGCAGTGGCGGGACAGGGGCTGGCGGGAGAGGCAATGAGCAGTTCTTC. It yields the protein CASSGGTGAGGRGNEQFF.